This note documents a single T cell receptor beta chain sequence. TCRdb ran MiXCR on the PCR reads and lists one entry per CDR3 protein. The sample has hundreds of thousands of distinct CDR3 sequences, 25% seen once; the top ten hold about 0.84%. This specimen comes from a study of molecular identifiers for immune sequencing clone quantification. Trimming stripped 1 base from V and 5 bases from J, with 14 bases between. The CDR3 sequence is 15 residues long. Material: naive CD8+ T cells from blood, with Jurkat cell RNA spiked in. Documented subset: FACS-sorted CD8+CD4-CCR7+CD45RA+ naive T cells. The sequence derives from a human donor in good health. Some libraries in this study had Jurkat cell RNA spiked in. The gene calls are TRBV12-3 or TRBV12-4 and TRBJ1-1, with D unresolved. CDR3 sequence (DNA): TGTGCCAGCAGTTTAGGTGTCTCCTTTGAGACTGAAGCTTTCTTT. Protein sequence: CASSLGVSFETEAFF.